This is a list of T cell receptor beta chains from one sample in a study of beta chain features in type 1 diabetes. Only in-frame clones appear in the TCRdb table, and some are missing; sequencing was by immunoSEQ multiplex PCR. The sample lists roughly 400,000 clones; approximately 15% were seen once. The sequenced sample consisted of naive CD4+ T cells from blood. Receptors were obtained from a woman between 18 and 30 years old in good health. The CDR3 runs from the conserved cysteine through the conserved F or W. A D gene is named only where the DNA matches it firmly. Some rows have no size entry. The others give once, few or many, or a class for an expanded clone.

>.|few|TRBJ1-4|TRBV18
TGTGCCAGCTCACAAATGTCGGACAGCGGGGGTGAAAAACTGTTTTTT
CASSQMSDSGGEKLFF
>TRBD1|few|TRBJ2-1|TRBV7-9
TGTGCCAGCAGCTTAGTAGGGGGCATCGATGAGCAGTTCTTC
CASSLVGGIDEQFF
>.|few|TRBJ2-1|TRBV7-9
TGTGCCAGCAGCTTACAGGAGTGGGGCGGCAATGAGCAGTTCTTC
CASSLQEWGGNEQFF
>.|.|TRBJ1-2|TRBV9
TGTGCCAGCAGCTCGGGTCGGTTAGGCTACACCTTC
CASSSGRLGYTF
>.|.|TRBJ2-1|TRBV7-2
TGTGCCAGCAGCTTAGCGGCATACAATGAGCAGTTCTTC
CASSLAAYNEQFF
>TRBD2|few|TRBJ2-1|TRBV7-3
TGTGCCAGCAGCTTTCGACTAGCGGGATACAATGAGCAGTTCTTC
CASSFRLAGYNEQFF
>TRBD2|.|TRBJ2-1|TRBV5-1
TGCGCCAGCAGCTTGACTAGCGGGACCTACAATGAGCAGTTCTTC
CASSLTSGTYNEQFF
>TRBD2|few|TRBJ2-5|TRBV15
TGTGCCACCAGCAGAGGGGGGACTAGCGGGAGGTCAGAGACCCAGTACTTC
CATSRGGTSGRSETQYF
>TRBD1|few|TRBJ2-3|TRBV19
TGTGCCAGTAGTCCCTGGACAGGGGGCCTGGATACGCAGTATTTT
CASSPWTGGLDTQYF
>.|.|TRBJ2-5|TRBV7-9
TGTGCCAGCAGCCGCGGCGGGCTGCAAGAGACCCAGTACTTC
CASSRGGLQETQYF
>.|.|TRBJ1-2|TRBV18
TGTGCCAGCTCACCCCCGTCCGGGGGGAGACTCTATGGCTACACCTTC
CASSPPSGGRLYGYTF